The T cell receptor (beta chain) under discussion was sequenced for a study of CD8+ T cells in alopecia areata. As for the study in general: Tofacitinib administration to treated patients was oral, at 5 to 10 mg twice daily.

This clone occurred many times. One end of the junction does not line up with germline, which may come from a read error. The germline V gene encodes CDR1 MDHEN and CDR2 SYDVKM. This CDR3 spans 14 amino acids. Following extraction, RNA underwent reverse transcription to cDNA, which served as the sequencing template. Using immunoSEQ multiplex PCR, the repertoire was profiled, and TCRdb retains in-frame clones only, with some absent. This sample has about 140,000 clones, with roughly 46% found just once. The sequence came from a human donor with alopecia areata. This specimen was CD4+ T cells sorted from blood, taken at week 0. The chain couples TRBV28 to TRBJ1-1, with TRBD1 as a possible D gene (5 bases). The CDR3 DNA follows: TGTGCCAGCAGAGCAGGGAGGATGAACGCTGAAGCTTTCTTT. Amino acids: CASRAGRMNAEAFF.